One and the same sample provided the 5 T cell receptor beta chains below, sequenced in a study of T cell responses to AZD1222 COVID-19 vaccine (dated by TCRdb to the early 2020s). The time point label corresponds to: baseline before first vaccination. Library preparation employed the immunoSEQ multiplex PCR assay. TCRdb obtained this table from immuneACCESS and retained in-frame rearrangements with V and J assigned. These tables miss some clones; where compared with another copy, unresolved V genes account for less than half of the shortfall, and the remainder is unexplained. This sample has more than 100,000 clones in its table, and around 82% of those were observed once. Clones ranked in the top ten supply approximately 6.2% of the sample. Sequencing used peripheral blood, obtained on day 0 of AZD1222 vaccination. These receptors were collected from an adult in good health.

The V gene is TRBV3-1 (or the pseudogene TRBV3-2), the J gene TRBJ1-5, with D tentatively TRBD1 (5 bases). The V gene lost 1 base and the J gene lost 6 bases, with 16 bases spanning the gap. The CDR3 covers 16 residues. Germline CDR1 reads LGHDT; CDR2 reads YNNKEL (reference sequence). DNA for the CDR3: TGTGCCAGCAGCCAAGGTTTTGGGGGGAAGGCTCAGCCCCAGCATTTT. Translation: CASSQGFGGKAQPQHF.

The gene calls are TRBV2 and TRBJ2-3; 7 bases match TRBD1. Germline V CDR1 and CDR2: SNHLY, FYNNEI. The CDR3 runs to 15 residues. V trimming: 6 bases; J trimming: 2 bases; junction bases outside the gene matches: 8. The DNA for the CDR3 is TGTGCCAGCAGCAGACAGGGTATAGACACAGATACGCAGTATTTT. This encodes CASSRQGIDTDTQYF.

V and J are TRBV2 and TRBJ1-5, with D unclear. This CDR3 contains 13 residues. Germline CDR1 SNHLY, CDR2 FYNNEI. The V end was cut by 6 bases, the J end by 5 bases, with 11 bases between. The DNA for the CDR3 is TGTGCCAGCAGCCGGATGCCCGATCAGCCCCAGCATTTT. Its translation: CASSRMPDQPQHF.

The J gene is TRBJ1-1, the V gene TRBV5-5; maybe TRBD1 (6 bases). Germline loops: CDR1 SGHKS, CDR2 YYEKEE (reference sequence). The V gene lost 1 base and the J gene lost 4 bases, with 14 bases spanning the gap. The CDR3 is made up of 15 amino acids. The CDR3 region is CASSLSVRGATEAFF. The DNA for the CDR3 is TGTGCCAGCAGCTTGTCCGTCAGGGGAGCCACTGAAGCTTTCTTT.

The chain is built from TRBV5-6 and TRBJ2-2; unclear D gene. Between the trimmed V and J ends, which lost 2 bases and 0 bases, there was a span of 5 bases. The CDR3 extends over 14 amino acids. From germline, CDR1 is SGHDT and CDR2 YYEEEE. CDR3: CASSLPSNTGELFF. The CDR3, as DNA: TGTGCCAGCAGCTTACCCTCGAACACCGGGGAGCTGTTTTTT.